This TCR beta chain was recorded in a study of shared clonotypes between healthy human individuals. Generated by immunoSEQ multiplex PCR, the TCRdb table keeps only in-frame clones and is missing some. Of 980,000 or so clones in the sample, 70% to 85% are singletons; the top ten hold approximately 1.5%. Points on this clone: Its matching antigen is unknown.

The CDR3 is 14 amino acids. Germline values: CDR1 LNHDA, CDR2 SQIVND (reference sequence). The germline V and J ends were trimmed by 3 bases and 0 bases, with 9 bases remaining between them. Whole-study results and caveats: Non-shared clonotypes had lower generation probabilities than those shared by all four donors. The study sampled only blood, and tissue repertoires likely differ. The study generally estimated greater richness for naive than memory subsets. Sorted-subset sequencing was shown by rarefaction to be incomplete despite large depth.

The sequence came from a man between 18 and 35 years old in good health. The sequencing input was memory CD4+ T cells sorted from blood. The subset: CD45RA-negative fraction. J is TRBJ2-7 and V is TRBV19; D gene unclear. The CDR3 sequence is CASSIGRSSYEQYF. CDR3 DNA sequence: TGTGCCAGTAGTATCGGCCGGAGCTCCTACGAGCAGTACTTC.